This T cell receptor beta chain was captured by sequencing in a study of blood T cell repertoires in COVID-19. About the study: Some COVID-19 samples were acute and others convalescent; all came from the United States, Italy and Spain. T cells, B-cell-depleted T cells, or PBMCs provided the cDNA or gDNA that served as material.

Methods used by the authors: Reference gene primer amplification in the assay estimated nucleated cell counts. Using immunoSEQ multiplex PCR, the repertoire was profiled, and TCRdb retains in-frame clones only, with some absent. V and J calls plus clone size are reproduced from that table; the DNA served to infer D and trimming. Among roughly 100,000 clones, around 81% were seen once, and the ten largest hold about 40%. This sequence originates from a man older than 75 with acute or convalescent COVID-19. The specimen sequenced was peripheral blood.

For the CDR3, the DNA is TGTGCCAGCAGTCTCTCCCCTCGACAGGGTTCACGCAATCAGCCCCAGCATTTT. It yields the protein CASSLSPRQGSRNQPQHF. The rearrangement links TRBV27 to TRBJ1-5, with TRBD1 matching 7 bases. This CDR3 spans 18 amino acids. The V gene end was trimmed by 5 bases and the J gene end by 2 bases; junction bases not matched to a gene: 15. CDR1 MNHEY and CDR2 SMNVEV come from the germline V gene (reference sequence).